The 29 T cell receptor beta chains below all came from one sample that was sequenced in a study of cytomegalovirus exposure and HLA in healthy donors. Primers included in the PCR were 60 Vbeta and 13 Jbeta primers. Repertoires were generated with immunoSEQ multiplex PCR, while TCRdb's copy carries only in-frame clones and drops some. The table includes around 150,000 clones, approximately 90% detected once. The sample consisted of PBMCs. The receptors stem from a woman under 40 in good health and CMV-seronegative.

The chain carries TRBV4-1 and TRBJ2-7, with 10 bases aligning to TRBD2. Germline V CDR1 and CDR2: MGHRA, YSYEKL. Losses at the gene ends were 0 bases for V and 0 bases for J; bases not matched to a gene: 8. The CDR3 runs to 18 residues. CDR3 loop: CASSQEKGLAGVSYEQYF. In DNA, the CDR3 is TGCGCCAGCAGCCAAGAGAAAGGCCTAGCGGGGGTCTCCTACGAGCAGTACTTC.

This chain uses TRBV5-6 with TRBJ1-2, with D hard to call. The CDR3 consists of 13 residues. CDR1 SGHDT and CDR2 YYEEEE come from the germline V gene. Trimming removed 2 bases from V and 0 bases from J, with 5 bases in between. The CDR3 is CASSFGSNYGYTF. CDR3 in DNA: TGTGCCAGCAGCTTTGGCTCTAACTATGGCTACACCTTC.

The J gene is TRBJ2-3, the V gene TRBV11-1; D gene uncertain. CDR3 size: 13 residues. Germline CDR1 is SGHAT and CDR2 is FQDESV (reference sequence). Trimming shortened V by 1 base and J by 2 bases, and 4 bases separated the two germline ends. The CDR3, as DNA: TGTGCCAGCAGCTTAGGCTACACAGATACGCAGTATTTT. Encoded protein: CASSLGYTDTQYF.

The rearrangement uses TRBV5-1 and TRBJ2-7; 8 bases match TRBD2. Trimming took 0 bases from V and 3 from J; bases not matched to a gene: 8. The CDR3 spans 16 residues. The V gene's germline CDR1 is SGHRS and CDR2 YFSETQ. CDR3 nucleotides: TGCGCCAGCAGCTTGGTTTCTAGCGGGTCTTTCTACGAGCAGTACTTC. Translation gives CASSLVSSGSFYEQYF. Variable domain in full (rest from reference TRBV5-1 and TRBJ2-7): KAGVTQTPRYLIKTRGQQVTLSCSPISGHRSVSWYQQTPGQGLQFLFEYFSETQRNKGNFPGRFSGRQFSNSRSEMNVSTLELGDSALYLCASSLVSSGSFYEQYFGPGTRLTVT.

This clone has just a few counts. The rearrangement joins TRBV6-8 to TRBJ1-5, with 8 bases fitting TRBD1. CDR3 length: 17 amino acids. The V gene end was trimmed by 8 bases and the J gene end by 0 bases; junction bases not matched to a gene: 12. Germline V gene sequence: CDR1 MNHGY, CDR2 SAAAGT. The CDR3 DNA is TGTGCCAGCCCGAGTTGTGACAGGGGCTATAGCAATCAGCCCCAGCATTTT. It codes for CASPSCDRGYSNQPQHF.

The chain uses TRBV10-3 and TRBJ2-5; TRBD2 matches at 7 bases. There are 13 residues in the CDR3. Germline V lookup: CDR1 ENHRY, CDR2 SYGVKD. The trim removed 7 bases at V and 5 bases at J, leaving 7 bases unmatched. Written as DNA, the CDR3 is TGTGCCATCAAGAGCGGGATTGATGAGACCCAGTACTTC. This translates into CAIKSGIDETQYF.

V gene TRBV5-6 combines with J gene TRBJ2-1, with unresolved D. CDR3 length equals 15 residues. V lost 4 bases, J lost 4 bases, and 15 bases lay in between. CDR1 and CDR2 (germline): SGHDT, YYEEEE. This chain's CDR3 is CASSQSNSHYNEQFF. CDR3 nucleotide sequence: TGTGCCAGCAGCCAAAGTAACAGTCATTACAATGAGCAGTTCTTC.

This clone was counted a few times. The gene calls are TRBV28 and TRBJ2-3, with D tentatively TRBD2 (7 bases). V was pared by 3 bases and J by 2 bases, with 21 bases between. Germline V gives CDR1 MDHEN, CDR2 SYDVKM. CDR3 length: 18 residues. This CDR3 reads CASSFGGTWHRVTDTQYF. CDR3 sequence (DNA): TGTGCCAGCAGTTTCGGGGGGACATGGCACCGGGTCACAGATACGCAGTATTTT.

V and J are TRBV9 and TRBJ1-4; no clear D. The CDR3 is 14 residues long. Per germline, CDR1 SGDLS and CDR2 YYNGEE. The V and J ends lost 3 bases and 7 bases respectively, with 13 bases between them. CDR3 residues: CASSETSRAEKLFF. The CDR3 coding sequence is TGTGCCAGCAGCGAGACCTCGCGGGCTGAAAAACTGTTTTTT.

The chain uses TRBV11-3 and TRBJ2-2, with unresolved D. Germline V gives CDR1 SGHNT, CDR2 YENEEA. CDR3 size: 14 residues. Trimming removed 5 bases at V and 7 bases at J, with 14 bases between. CDR3 loop: CASSPYVGHGELFF. The CDR3 nucleotides are TGTGCCAGCAGCCCCTATGTGGGCCACGGGGAGCTGTTTTTT. Using reference TRBV11-3 and TRBJ2-2 for the parts outside the CDR3, the full variable domain is EAGVVQSPRYKIIEKKQPVAFWCNPISGHNTLYWYLQNLGQGPELLIRYENEEAVDDSQLPKDRFSAERLKGVDSTLKIQPAELGDSAVYLCASSPYVGHGELFFGEGSRLTVL.

J is TRBJ2-4 and V is TRBV2; tentatively, D is TRBD1 (6 bases). V gave up 7 bases and J gave up 6 bases, with 19 bases separating them. Germline V gene lookup returns CDR1 SNHLY and CDR2 FYNNEI. The CDR3 is 15 amino acids. CDR3 in DNA: TGTGCCAGCACTAACCAACAGGGTACCCTAAACATTCAGTACTTC. Translating gives CASTNQQGTLNIQYF.

V usage is TRBV6-6 and J usage is TRBJ1-2; D is possibly TRBD1 (6 bases). V shed 0 bases and J shed 7 bases, with 12 bases lying between them. Germline values: CDR1 MNHNY, CDR2 SVGAGI (reference sequence). The CDR3 is made up of 14 amino acids. This CDR3 reads CASSYSDSLGGYTF. The CDR3 nucleotides are TGTGCCAGCAGTTACTCGGACAGTCTGGGTGGCTACACCTTC.

This clone has just one count. This chain connects TRBV7-9 to TRBJ2-6; maybe TRBD1 (7 bases). This CDR3 region has 18 residues. The germline CDR1 and CDR2 sequences are SEHNR and FQNEAQ (reference sequence). Trimming shortened V by 0 bases and J by 1 base, and 13 bases separated the two germline ends. The CDR3 loop reads CASSLASAGGSGANVLTF. CDR3 bases: TGTGCCAGCAGCTTAGCGTCGGCAGGGGGGTCTGGGGCCAACGTCCTGACTTTC.

The V gene is TRBV28, the J gene TRBJ2-1, with 9 bases lining up with TRBD2. The CDR3 sequence is 16 residues long. The J segment lost 4 bases and the V segment lost 3 bases, leaving 7 bases of the junction unmatched. Germline CDR1 and CDR2: MDHEN and SYDVKM. The CDR3 here is CASSLETSGRYNEQFF. CDR3 DNA: TGTGCCAGCAGTTTGGAAACTAGCGGGCGGTACAATGAGCAGTTCTTC.

CDR3 coding DNA: TGTGCCAGAAGCCCACAGGGAAGGGACACTGAAGCTTTCTTT. Its translation is CARSPQGRDTEAFF. The rearrangement joins TRBV5-3 to TRBJ1-1; D perhaps matches TRBD1 (6 bases). TRBV5-3 is noted as an ORF with a role that remains uncertain. The CDR3 has 14 residues. Trimming took off 4 bases at V and 3 bases at J, with 13 bases between the two ends.

The chain recombines TRBV18 with TRBJ1-5; a possible D gene is TRBD1 (5 bases). There are 14 residues in the CDR3. Trimming removed 5 bases at V and 6 bases at J, with 14 bases between. Germline V gene sequence: CDR1 KGHSH, CDR2 LQKENI. CDR3 sequence reads: CASSATGPLQPQHF. The CDR3 DNA is TGTGCCAGCTCAGCTACAGGCCCTCTTCAGCCCCAGCATTTT.

V is TRBV10-3 and J is TRBJ1-3; TRBD1 matches at 10 bases. Germline CDR1 is ENHRY and CDR2 is SYGVKD. V lost 2 bases to trimming and J lost 0 bases; unmatched junction nucleotides: 7. The CDR3 runs to 18 residues. The DNA for the CDR3 is TGTGCCATCAGTGAGGGGACAGGGGCGATTACCTCTGGAAACACCATATATTTT. It yields the protein CAISEGTGAITSGNTIYF.

The chain employs TRBV5-4 and TRBJ2-7; 8 nucleotides align to TRBD2. CDR3 length equals 15 residues. The germline V gene has CDR1 SGHNT and CDR2 YYREEE (reference sequence). V lost 4 bases to trimming and J lost 5 bases; unmatched junction nucleotides: 11. The CDR3 DNA sequence: TGTGCCAGCAGCCCCTCGGGGGGGGGAGGCGACGAGCAGTACTTC. This sequence encodes CASSPSGGGGDEQYF. Combining the CDR3 with reference TRBV5-4 and TRBJ2-7 gives the whole variable domain ETGVTQSPTHLIKTRGQQVTLRCSSQSGHNTVSWYQQALGQGPQFIFQYYREEENGRGNFPPRFSGLQFPNYSSELNVNALELDDSALYLCASSPSGGGGDEQYFGPGTRLTVT.

This chain connects TRBV10-3 to TRBJ2-7; D possibly corresponds to TRBD1 (6 bases). The CDR3 runs to 13 residues. Looked up from germline, CDR1 is ENHRY and CDR2 is SYGVKD. Trimming cost V 8 bases and J 1 base, with 12 bases left between them. CDR3 nucleotide sequence: TGTGCCATCGAACAGGGTTGGTCCTACGAGCAGTACTTC. As protein: CAIEQGWSYEQYF.

This clone was seen more than once but under ten times. The chain joins TRBV5-1 to TRBJ1-3; 7 bases are shared with TRBD1. The CDR3 covers 16 residues. CDR1 is SGHRS, CDR2 YFSETQ, per germline. With 4 bases clipped from V and 3 bases from J, the junction kept 10 bases outside the gene matches. CDR3 amino acids: CASSRTGGGGGNTIYF. As DNA, the CDR3 is TGCGCCAGCAGCCGGACCGGAGGGGGCGGTGGAAACACCATATATTTT.

This clone was counted a single time. The chain has TRBV10-3 and TRBJ1-1, with TRBD1 matching over 7 bases. CDR1 and CDR2 (germline): ENHRY, SYGVKD. Trimming removed 6 bases from V and 7 bases from J; junction bases left unmatched: 8. The CDR3 is 13 amino acids. CDR3 loop: CAIRTGTAIEAFF. As DNA, the CDR3 is TGTGCCATCAGGACCGGGACAGCGATTGAAGCTTTCTTT.

The J gene is TRBJ2-7, the V gene TRBV19, with D maybe TRBD1 (5 bases). CDR1 and CDR2 (germline): LNHDA, SQIVND (reference sequence). Between the trimmed V and J ends, which lost 3 bases and 6 bases, there was a span of 15 bases. CDR3 length: 14 residues. The CDR3 here is CASSIGSRVSEQYF. The CDR3 DNA reads TGTGCCAGTAGTATTGGATCCAGGGTAAGCGAGCAGTACTTC.

This chain connects TRBV28 to TRBJ1-2, with 10 bases lining up with TRBD1. This CDR3 has 16 amino acids. J was trimmed by 4 bases and V by 4 bases; bases with no gene match: 9. Germline CDR1 and CDR2: MDHEN and SYDVKM. The CDR3 DNA sequence: TGTGCCAGCAGTTCGACTGGGACAGGGGTAGGCTATGGCTACACCTTC. It encodes CASSSTGTGVGYGYTF.

V and J are TRBV30 and TRBJ1-5; 9 positions match TRBD1. Losses at the gene ends were 5 bases for V and 2 bases for J; bases not matched to a gene: 4. The CDR3 is 14 amino acids. Germline V gene sequence: CDR1 GTSNPN, CDR2 SVGIG (reference sequence). The CDR3 here is CAWGQGLGNQPQHF. CDR3 coding DNA: TGTGCCTGGGGACAGGGGTTGGGCAATCAGCCCCAGCATTTT.

V gene TRBV28 combines with J gene TRBJ1-2; TRBD1 matches at 11 bases. The V and J ends lost 5 bases and 8 bases, in that order; junction bases with no gene match: 10. The CDR3 loop spans 15 amino acids. Germline assignment: CDR1 MDHEN and CDR2 SYDVKM. CDR3 nucleotides: TGTGCCAGCAGTCCCCCGGGACAGGGGGACGGGGGCTACACCTTC. Amino acids: CASSPPGQGDGGYTF.

V and J are TRBV6-1 and TRBJ2-7; perhaps TRBD1 as D (5 bases). Germline V gene lookup returns CDR1 MNHNS and CDR2 SASEGT. CDR3 size: 15 residues. Trimming cost V 1 base and J 3 bases, with 13 bases left between them. The CDR3 loop reads CASSEVETAHYEQYF. CDR3 nucleotide sequence: TGTGCCAGCAGTGAAGTGGAGACAGCCCACTACGAGCAGTACTTC.

The gene calls are TRBV7-3 and TRBJ2-5; perhaps TRBD1 as D (6 bases). Germline CDR1 is SGHTA and CDR2 is FQGTGA. V lost 3 bases to trimming and J lost 5 bases, with 16 bases between them. There are 15 residues in the CDR3. The CDR3 here is CASSLGGQRSETQYF. The CDR3 nucleotides read TGTGCCAGCAGCTTGGGCGGACAGCGGTCGGAGACCCAGTACTTC.

This chain joins TRBV19 and TRBJ2-5; 7 bases line up with TRBD1. In germline, CDR1 is LNHDA, CDR2 SQIVND (reference sequence). V lost 4 bases to trimming and J lost 3 bases; unmatched junction nucleotides: 2. The CDR3 runs 13 residues. The CDR3 nucleotides read TGTGCCAGTAGTACACAGGGGAAAGAGACCCAGTACTTC. The encoded protein is CASSTQGKETQYF.

The chain has TRBV2 and TRBJ1-5; 8 bases line up with TRBD1. The V segment lost 4 bases and the J segment 6 bases; nucleotides outside the gene matches: 8. The CDR3 loop spans 15 amino acids. Germline CDR1 and CDR2: SNHLY and FYNNEI. CDR3 nucleotide sequence: TGTGCCAGCAGTGGACAGGGGAGGAATCGTCAGCCCCAGCATTTT. It specifies CASSGQGRNRQPQHF.